This T cell receptor (beta chain) is from a study of PD-1 blockade in classical Hodgkin lymphoma. Study findings and constraints: Reported findings placed baseline TCR diversity lower in newly diagnosed patients (compared with healthy donors).

TCRdb's copy holds only in-frame clones and misses some; the assay was immunoSEQ multiplex PCR. Counted here are roughly 11,000 clones, about 85% occurring once; the ten biggest clones make up about 29%. There was relapse after autologous stem cell transplantation in every patient, and there was variation in brentuximab vedotin exposure. The J segment lost 0 bases and the V segment lost 0 bases, leaving 8 bases of the junction unmatched. The CDR3 spans 17 residues. Per the germline V gene, CDR1 is SGHDT and CDR2 is YYEEEE. Concerning this clone itself: The antigen is unknown.

The sample was peripheral blood mononuclear cells (PBMCs), taken at baseline. J is TRBJ1-1 and V is TRBV5-6, with 7 positions matching TRBD1. The origin of this receptor is a human donor with classical Hodgkin lymphoma. CDR3: CASSLAWAGGVNTEAFF. DNA of the CDR3: TGTGCCAGCAGCTTGGCCTGGGCAGGGGGAGTGAACACTGAAGCTTTCTTT.